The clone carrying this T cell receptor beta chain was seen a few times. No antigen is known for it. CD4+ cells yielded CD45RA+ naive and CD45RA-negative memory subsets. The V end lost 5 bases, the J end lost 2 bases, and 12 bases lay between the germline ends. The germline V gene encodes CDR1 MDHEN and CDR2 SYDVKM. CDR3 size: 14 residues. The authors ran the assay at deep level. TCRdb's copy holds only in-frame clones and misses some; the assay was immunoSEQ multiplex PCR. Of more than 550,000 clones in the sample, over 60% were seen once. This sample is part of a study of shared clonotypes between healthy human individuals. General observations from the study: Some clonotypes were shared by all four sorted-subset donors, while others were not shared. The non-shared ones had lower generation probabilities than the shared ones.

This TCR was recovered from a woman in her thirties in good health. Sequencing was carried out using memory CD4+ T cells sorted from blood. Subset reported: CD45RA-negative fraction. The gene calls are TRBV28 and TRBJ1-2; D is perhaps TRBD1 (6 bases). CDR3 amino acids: CASSIPGQNYGYTF. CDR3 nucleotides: TGTGCCAGCAGTATACCCGGACAGAACTATGGCTACACCTTC.